This T cell receptor (beta chain) originates from a study of beta chain features in type 1 diabetes. General study points: In the patient group, naive, central memory and Treg TCRB repertoires seemed more alike than in the healthy donor group. A possible short-template PCR bias applies equally to patients and controls. Shortening that was moderate but significant affected the TCRB CDR3s of Type 1 diabetes patients in all four CD4+ subsets.

Each donor gave one heparinised blood draw averaging around 120 mL. In the case of this clone: Its matching antigen is unknown.

The investigators reverse transcribed all of the isolated RNA, so they sequenced expressed TCRB transcripts. The read count averaged approximately 3.5 million across naive, central memory and regulatory T cell samples. Method: immunoSEQ multiplex PCR; TCRdb's copy keeps in-frame clones and lacks some. The sample lists 640,000 or so clones, 10% to 15% occurring once. V was clipped by 4 bases and J by 1 base, with 14 bases between them. In germline, CDR1 is SGHNT, CDR2 YYREEE (reference sequence). This CDR3 is 16 amino acids long. Input material: naive CD4+ T cells from blood. The receptor was derived from a man aged 18 to 29 with type 1 diabetes. V and J are TRBV5-4 and TRBJ2-2; D is possibly TRBD1 (5 bases). The CDR3: CASSPGARVNTGELFF. Written as DNA, the CDR3 is TGTGCCAGCAGCCCAGGTGCCAGGGTGAACACCGGGGAGCTGTTTTTT.